This entry concerns a single T cell receptor (beta chain). The record originates from a study of control samples from healthy donors and cancer patients. TCRdb keeps only in-frame clones here, not all; method: immunoSEQ multiplex PCR. The sample records 63,000 or so clones, around 82% being singletons. The germline V gene encodes CDR1 MNHNY and CDR2 SVGAGI (reference sequence). This CDR3 is built from 13 residues. V was pared by 8 bases and J by 3 bases, with 14 bases between. This TCR came from a man aged 50 to 59 in good health. The sample was blood. V is TRBV6-6 and J is TRBJ2-7, with D maybe TRBD2 (6 bases). The DNA for the CDR3 is TGTGCCAGCGCGGGACGGGCTTTCTACGAGCAGTACTTC. This codes for CASAGRAFYEQYF.